What follows are 21 T cell receptor beta chains derived from one specimen sequenced in a study of tumor and adjacent non-tumor tissue in lung cancer. Three rounds of nested PCR, following a modified ARM-PCR protocol, produced the TCRbeta library. TCRdb processed the multiplex PCR reads anew with MiXCR; each CDR3 protein has one entry. The data contain about 110,000 distinct CDR3 sequences, roughly two thirds of them singletons. The template was RNA from unsorted bulk tissue. The normal lung tissue was taken more than 3 cm from the tumor edge. Input material: distant non-tumor lung tissue. Receptors were obtained from a man in his sixties with non-small cell lung cancer.

Comments on this clonotype: One junction end does not reproduce the germline sequence, and a read error may be involved. The chain carries TRBV28 and TRBJ2-4, with a weak D call TRBD1 (7 bases). The CDR3 covers 16 residues. CDR1 and CDR2 (germline): MDHEN, SYDVKM. The DNA of the CDR3 is TGTGCCAGCACCTCAGCAGGGGGGCTAGCCAAAGACATTCAGTACTTC. Protein: CASTSAGGLAKDIQYF.

This chain joins TRBV12-3 or TRBV12-4 and TRBJ2-1; D is perhaps TRBD1 (5 bases). CDR3 size: 14 residues. The V gene lost 1 base and the J gene lost 7 bases, with 11 bases spanning the gap. The CDR3 coding sequence is TGTGCCAGCAGTTTAGTTGGGGCTATGAATGAGCAGTTCTTC. Residues: CASSLVGAMNEQFF.

The chain employs TRBV20-1 and TRBJ1-4, with D uncertain. The V and J ends lost 0 bases and 8 bases respectively, with 22 bases between them. The germline CDR1 and CDR2 sequences are DFQATT and SNEGSKA (reference sequence). The CDR3 length is 17 residues. The CDR3 here is CSARESPSGPQGEKLFF. Written as DNA, the CDR3 is TGCAGTGCTAGAGAATCCCCATCGGGTCCCCAAGGGGAAAAACTGTTTTTT.

As for this clonotype: At one of its ends the junction is not consistent with the germline gene, which may arise from a read error. This chain connects TRBV5-6 to TRBJ2-1; D gene unclear. Germline assignment: CDR1 SGHDT and CDR2 YYEEEE. There are 13 residues in the CDR3. The CDR3 loop reads CTSSLEGYSEQFF. CDR3 DNA sequence: TGTACCAGCAGCTTGGAAGGTTACAGTGAGCAGTTCTTC.

As concerns this clonotype: The junction shows a germline mismatch at one end, possibly a read error. The J gene is TRBJ2-1, the V gene TRBV5-6, with 7 bases lining up with TRBD1. The germline V gene has CDR1 SGHDT and CDR2 YYEEEE. The CDR3 is 13 amino acids. The DNA for the CDR3 is TGTGCTAGCAGCTGGGGACAGAAGAGTGAGCAGTTCTTC. It translates to CASSWGQKSEQFF.

This clonotype appeared many times. The CDR3 here is CSAPKTGGPGELFF. The CDR3 DNA follows: TGCAGTGCTCCAAAGACAGGGGGCCCCGGGGAGCTGTTTTTT. The chain couples TRBV20-1 to TRBJ2-2, with TRBD1 matching over 10 bases. This CDR3 contains 14 residues. CDR1 and CDR2 from the germline V gene are DFQATT and SNEGSKA (reference sequence). V shed 5 bases, J shed 6 bases, and the junction held 6 bases outside the gene matches.

The chain combines TRBV12-3 or TRBV12-4 with TRBJ2-3, with a tentative D call TRBD2 (5 bases). The CDR3 contains 13 residues. The CDR3 sequence is CVSSPGGTDTQYF. CDR3 coding DNA: TGTGTGAGCAGCCCCGGGGGCACAGATACGCAGTATTTT.

This clonotype was detected many times. CDR3 nucleotides: TGCGCCAGCAGCTTGACAGGGGAAAAAGGGAATCAGCCCCAGCATTTT. This gives the protein CASSLTGEKGNQPQHF. The V and J genes are TRBV5-1 and TRBJ1-5, with 7 bases lining up with TRBD1. CDR1 and CDR2 (germline): SGHRS, YFSETQ. V dropped 1 base and J dropped 4; count of bases not matched to a gene: 8. The CDR3 runs to 16 residues.

This chain uses TRBV12-3 or TRBV12-4 with TRBJ2-1; TRBD1 is a possible D gene (5 bases). Trimming stripped 5 bases from V and 6 bases from J, with 17 bases between. This CDR3 comprises 15 residues. The CDR3 DNA follows: TGTGCCAGCAGTCTAAAATGGGGCAGCCTCAATGAGCAGTTCTTC. Protein: CASSLKWGSLNEQFF.

This clonotype appeared many times. The chain has TRBV20-1 and TRBJ2-3; TRBD1 agrees at 8 bases. Germline V gives CDR1 DFQATT, CDR2 SNEGSKA (reference sequence). Germline trimming cut 5 bases from V and 1 base from J; bases unmatched to any gene: 8. The CDR3 length is 15 residues. The CDR3 DNA reads as TGCAGTGCTGATCCGACAGGGGACGGCACAGATACGCAGTATTTT. Translating it yields CSADPTGDGTDTQYF.

This clonotype has just one count. The CDR3 here is CSTSSGNLYNEQFF. Here the CDR3 DNA reads TGCAGCACCAGTAGCGGGAACCTCTACAATGAGCAGTTCTTC. The chain couples TRBV29-1 to TRBJ2-1; 8 nucleotides align to TRBD2. The CDR3 sequence is 14 residues long. Germline lookup yields CDR1 SQVTM and CDR2 ANQGSEA. Trimming took 8 bases from V and 3 from J; bases not matched to a gene: 9.

This clonotype was picked up many times. The genes are TRBV7-8 and TRBJ1-6; D unclear. The CDR3 runs to 15 residues. The germline gives CDR1 SGHVS, CDR2 FQNEAQ. Trimming took 5 bases from V and 6 from J, leaving 14 bases between them. In DNA, the CDR3 is TGTGCCAGCAGCATCGACACCCGGGGTAATTCACCCCTCCACTTT. Translated, it gives CASSIDTRGNSPLHF.

As to this clonotype: A read error may explain this, as a much larger clone is one base away. The chain joins TRBV20-1 to TRBJ1-2, with a tentative D call TRBD1 (5 bases). V gave up 5 bases and J gave up 4 bases, with 14 bases separating them. Germline V CDR1 and CDR2: DFQATT, SNEGSKA (reference sequence). The CDR3 contains 13 residues. The CDR3 coding sequence is TGCAGTGCTGGAGTTCCGGGGGGCTATGGCTACACCTTC. Encoded protein: CSAGVPGGYGYTF.

This clonotype was recorded once. An end of the junction does not agree with germline; a read error may underlie this. This chain uses TRBV6-1 with TRBJ1-5; 7 bases are a match to TRBD1. The CDR3 runs 16 residues. Looked up from germline, CDR1 is MNHNS and CDR2 is SASEGT. The CDR3 region is CASSAREGASSKPQLF. The CDR3 nucleotides read TGTGCCAGCAGTGCGCGTGAGGGGGCCAGCAGTAAGCCCCAGCTTTTT.

The rearrangement uses TRBV6-6 and TRBJ2-7; possibly TRBD2 for D (6 bases). This CDR3 is 15 amino acids long. With 2 bases removed from V and 4 bases from J, the gap between germline ends came to 15 bases. Germline V gene lookup returns CDR1 MNHNY and CDR2 SVGAGI (reference sequence). DNA of the CDR3: TGTGCCAGCAGTTACACTCCGTCCAGCGGGTACGAGCAGTACTTC. Protein: CASSYTPSSGYEQYF.

Notes on this clonotype: The germline gene is not matched at one end of the junction; a read error may be the cause. The chain has TRBV5-4 and TRBJ2-2; perhaps TRBD2 as D (5 bases). The V gene's germline CDR1 is SGHNT and CDR2 YYREEE (reference sequence). The CDR3 consists of 15 residues. DNA for the CDR3: TGTGCCAGCGGCTTGATCGGGGTAAACATCGGGGAGCTGTTTTTT. It yields the protein CASGLIGVNIGELFF.

In the case of this clonotype: At one end the junction does not follow the germline gene, possibly because of a read error. CDR3 nucleotide sequence: TGTGCCAGCAGGTTCCAGGAGATGAACATTGAAGCTTTCTTT. This codes for CASRFQEMNIEAFF. The chain joins TRBV12-3 or TRBV12-4 to TRBJ1-1; D gene ambiguous. This CDR3 comprises 14 residues.

The V call is TRBV20-1, the J call TRBJ1-3; TRBD1 matches at 7 bases. The germline CDR1 and CDR2 sequences are DFQATT and SNEGSKA (reference sequence). With V trimmed by 4 bases and J by 5 bases, 14 bases remained unmatched. The CDR3 extends over 16 amino acids. In nucleotides, the CDR3 is TGCAGTGCTACCAGACAGGGACGGAACACTAGAAACACCATATATTTT. This translates into CSATRQGRNTRNTIYF.

Of note for this clonotype: A read error may account for a junction end that differs from germline. The rearrangement links TRBV5-1 to TRBJ1-2; tentatively, D is TRBD1 (5 bases). CDR1 is SGHRS, CDR2 YFSETQ, per germline. The CDR3 runs to 15 residues. The CDR3 spells CASSLERGSPYDYTF. CDR3 sequence (DNA): TGCGCCAGCAGCTTGGAAAGGGGTTCCCCCTATGACTACACCTTC.

The gene calls are TRBV5-1 and TRBJ1-1; perhaps TRBD1 as D (5 bases). V lost 6 bases and J 4 bases, leaving 16 bases between the germline ends. Germline CDR1 and CDR2: SGHRS and YFSETQ. This CDR3 is built from 14 residues. The CDR3 is CASNFDQGSTEAFF. DNA for the CDR3: TGCGCCAGCAACTTCGACCAGGGCAGCACTGAAGCTTTCTTT.

Note on this clonotype: Mismatch with germline at one junction end may stem from a read error. The genes are TRBV6-5 and TRBJ1-5; tentatively, D is TRBD1 (6 bases). This CDR3 is 15 amino acids long. The germline V gene encodes CDR1 MNHEY and CDR2 SVGAGI. CDR3 in amino acids: CVSRPSGGRNQPQHF. CDR3 coding DNA: TGTGTCAGCAGACCTTCTGGGGGGCGCAATCAGCCCCAGCATTTT.